Given below is one T cell receptor (beta chain) in context. The repertoire was sequenced with immunoSEQ multiplex PCR; TCRdb's copy has only in-frame clones and lacks some. The sample yields around 190,000 clones, of which the top ten take up about 2.2%. These data belong to a study of control samples from healthy donors and cancer patients. The material sequenced was blood. The clonotype originates from a woman aged 25-40 years in good health.

The CDR3 loop reads CASSSILYDRGYGYTF. Here the CDR3 DNA reads TGTGCCAGCAGTTCCATCCTTTACGACAGAGGCTATGGCTACACCTTC. The chain carries TRBV28 and TRBJ1-2; D perhaps matches TRBD1 (5 bases). The CDR3 sequence is 16 residues long. Deletions cut 4 bases from V and 4 bases from J, with 19 bases between. The germline gives CDR1 MDHEN, CDR2 SYDVKM.